This TCR beta chain emerged from a study of blood T cell repertoires in COVID-19. With 2 bases clipped from V and 3 bases from J, the junction kept 7 bases outside the gene matches. This CDR3 comprises 18 residues. Germline lookup yields CDR1 SGHVS and CDR2 FQNEAQ. TCRdb's table, derived via immunoSEQ multiplex PCR, lists solely in-frame clones and lacks some. This table holds 5,700 or so clones, 65% to 85% found once. Sequencing input: peripheral blood. The chain has TRBV7-8 and TRBJ2-1, with TRBD2 matching over 13 bases. This clonotype originated in a human donor in a cohort sampled during active COVID-19. In DNA form, the CDR3 reads TGTGCCAGCAGCTTAAAACTAGCGGGAGGGCCAAACTACAATGAGCAGTTCTTC. Its protein is CASSLKLAGGPNYNEQFF.